These T cell receptor beta chains were read from a single sample in a study of human T cells and chemical hapten exposure. TCRdb itself ran the RACE reads through MiXCR, one entry per CDR3 protein. This table has approximately 350,000 distinct CDR3 sequences, under 6.5% appearing once. The sequenced sample was whole blood, obtained in connection with sensitization to the hapten diphenylcyclopropenone (DPC). These receptors all come from a woman aged 18 to 35 with alopecia areata. Some clones in this sample may be carry-over from other donors' samples. The CDR3 runs from the conserved cysteine through the conserved F or W. Each record gives: V gene, J gene, CDR3 protein.

v_call: TRBV6-2/TRBV6-3; j_call: TRBJ2-7; cdr3_aa: CASSYHGPTAYEQYF
v_call: TRBV7-9; j_call: TRBJ2-3; cdr3_aa: CASSPRFGTGEDTQYF
v_call: TRBV28; j_call: TRBJ1-2; cdr3_aa: CASLLRGANYGYTF
v_call: TRBV24-1; j_call: TRBJ2-1; cdr3_aa: CATSDTSGGALDEQFF
v_call: TRBV24-1; j_call: TRBJ2-7; cdr3_aa: CATSDRTIDTNEQYF
v_call: TRBV10-3; j_call: TRBJ2-1; cdr3_aa: CAIRISVDNEQFF
v_call: TRBV7-8; j_call: TRBJ2-2; cdr3_aa: CASSLGGANTGELFF
v_call: TRBV18; j_call: TRBJ2-3; cdr3_aa: CASSPGRGSTDTQYF
v_call: TRBV5-1; j_call: TRBJ1-4; cdr3_aa: CASSMDSTNEKLFF
v_call: TRBV4-3; j_call: TRBJ2-5; cdr3_aa: CASSHGTGRGVTQYF
v_call: TRBV20-1; j_call: TRBJ1-2; cdr3_aa: CSARSPKDRNYGYTF
v_call: TRBV5-6; j_call: TRBJ2-7; cdr3_aa: CASSSSSGAYEQYF
v_call: TRBV20-1; j_call: TRBJ2-3; cdr3_aa: CSASPGTSYTDTQYF
v_call: TRBV18; j_call: TRBJ1-2; cdr3_aa: CASSPGQGTYGYTF
v_call: TRBV13; j_call: TRBJ2-7; cdr3_aa: CASSEGHVYEQYF
v_call: TRBV6-5; j_call: TRBJ2-7; cdr3_aa: CASSGGDSTYEQYF
v_call: TRBV6-6; j_call: TRBJ1-6; cdr3_aa: CASIEATGTPSRSPLHF
v_call: TRBV18; j_call: TRBJ2-1; cdr3_aa: CASSIVAGGQTDEQFF
v_call: TRBV4-3; j_call: TRBJ2-2; cdr3_aa: CASTSFYGGGNAGELFF
v_call: TRBV7-2; j_call: TRBJ2-1; cdr3_aa: CASSLSGTSGEQFF
v_call: TRBV28; j_call: TRBJ1-5; cdr3_aa: CASRVYRVEAQPQHF
v_call: TRBV7-2; j_call: TRBJ2-1; cdr3_aa: CASSSYRGPYNEQFF
v_call: TRBV12-3/TRBV12-4; j_call: TRBJ1-6; cdr3_aa: CASRKGLFNSPLHF
v_call: TRBV13; j_call: TRBJ2-1; cdr3_aa: CASSPRDRAGNEQFF
v_call: TRBV29-1; j_call: TRBJ2-1; cdr3_aa: CSVEDREKAQYEQFF
v_call: TRBV5-1; j_call: TRBJ2-3; cdr3_aa: CASSLGSPGLDTQYF
v_call: TRBV2; j_call: TRBJ1-3; cdr3_aa: CASRKDRGDGNTIYF
v_call: TRBV7-2; j_call: TRBJ1-2; cdr3_aa: CASSLGGGYTF
v_call: TRBV5-4; j_call: TRBJ1-2; cdr3_aa: CASSWDPDPNYGYTF
v_call: TRBV9; j_call: TRBJ1-1; cdr3_aa: CASSVANGRQAFF
v_call: TRBV29-1; j_call: TRBJ1-1; cdr3_aa: CSGDRVNTEAFF
v_call: TRBV6-5; j_call: TRBJ2-1; cdr3_aa: CASSYGGGRDNEQFF
v_call: TRBV2; j_call: TRBJ2-7; cdr3_aa: CASSEGRGPTIAYEQYF
v_call: TRBV29-1; j_call: TRBJ1-2; cdr3_aa: CSVGSGAEGYTF
v_call: TRBV4-3; j_call: TRBJ2-5; cdr3_aa: CASSQDLAGTRETQYF
v_call: TRBV5-1; j_call: TRBJ2-2; cdr3_aa: CASSSDRAANTGELFF
v_call: TRBV6-2/TRBV6-3; j_call: TRBJ2-7; cdr3_aa: CASKFSGDPYEQYF
v_call: TRBV12-3/TRBV12-4; j_call: TRBJ2-7; cdr3_aa: CASSLGQFPSYEQYF
v_call: TRBV7-6; j_call: TRBJ2-5; cdr3_aa: CASSPMVPGGWQETQYF
v_call: TRBV28; j_call: TRBJ2-2; cdr3_aa: CASYQGSRIGGELFF
v_call: TRBV20-1; j_call: TRBJ2-4; cdr3_aa: CSAATGVGKNIQYF
v_call: TRBV6-2/TRBV6-3; j_call: TRBJ2-5; cdr3_aa: CASSYGAGKETQYF
v_call: TRBV29-1; j_call: TRBJ2-1; cdr3_aa: CSVDLATSGNNEQFF
v_call: TRBV6-2/TRBV6-3; j_call: TRBJ1-1; cdr3_aa: CASSYQTEAFF
v_call: TRBV7-2; j_call: TRBJ2-1; cdr3_aa: CASSLTSASYNEQFF
v_call: TRBV20-1; j_call: TRBJ2-1; cdr3_aa: CSARLPSSYNEQFF
v_call: TRBV20-1; j_call: TRBJ2-2; cdr3_aa: CSARVIGNTGELFF
v_call: TRBV20-1; j_call: TRBJ1-2; cdr3_aa: CSYWQPGDGYTF